This T cell receptor beta chain was retrieved from a study of T cell responses to AZD1222 COVID-19 vaccine. Profiling relied on immunoSEQ multiplex PCR, and the TCRdb table lists in-frame clones only, not all of them. The sample includes about 110,000 clones, around 84% of them seen just once. Germline V gene sequence: CDR1 KGHSH, CDR2 LQKENI. V was clipped by 3 bases and J by 4 bases, with 14 bases between them. The CDR3 sequence is 15 residues long. The origin of this receptor is an adult in good health. The chain joins TRBV18 to TRBJ2-3, with D possibly being TRBD2 (7 bases). The sequences come from peripheral blood, collected on day 0 of AZD1222 vaccination. The DNA of the CDR3 is TGTGCCAGCTCACCGGGGGGGCGCGTGGCAGATACGCAGTATTTT. Encoded protein: CASSPGGRVADTQYF.